This T cell receptor (beta chain) was retrieved from a study of blood T cell repertoires in COVID-19. Looking at the study overall: Some COVID-19 samples were acute and others convalescent; all came from the United States, Italy and Spain.

This clone has a single count. As processed by the authors: Reference gene primer amplification in the assay estimated nucleated cell counts. TCRdb's table, derived via immunoSEQ multiplex PCR, lists solely in-frame clones and lacks some. From that table come the V and J calls and clone size; the DNA was used to work out D and trimming. The repertoire consists of about 190,000 clones, with roughly 86% occurring once and the leading ten covering around 2.7%. V lost 1 base and J lost 1, with 8 bases in between. There are 15 residues in the CDR3. Germline V gives CDR1 MDHEN, CDR2 SYDVKM. The sequenced material came from peripheral blood. The chain couples TRBV28 to TRBJ1-5; D unclear. The receptor comes from a man aged 40-55 years with active or convalescent COVID-19. In nucleotides, the CDR3 is TGTGCCAGCAGTTTATTGGGCATAAGCAATCAGCCCCAGCATTTT. It is translated as CASSLLGISNQPQHF.